The text below deals with one T cell receptor (beta chain). The data originate from a study of blood T cell repertoires in COVID-19. Turning to the study itself: Samples came from the United States, Italy and Spain, spanning acute and convalescent COVID-19. Nucleic acid was either cDNA or gDNA, and it came from T cells, B-cell-depleted T cells, or PBMCs.

Recruitment covered roughly 22 US areas and drew participants whose ages spanned about 18 to 90 years. Cohorts were determined from participant-reported clinical history. Clones were sequenced by immunoSEQ multiplex PCR, and TCRdb holds only the in-frame ones, with some missing. The data contain 200,000 to 250,000 clones, under 90% of them seen just once; the ten biggest clones take up about 3.3%. The clonotype originates from a woman aged 60 to 75 who had recovered from COVID-19. The sequenced sample was PBMCs or T cells enriched from blood (not recorded which).

The CDR3 DNA is TGTGCCAGCAGCCTAGTTCGGACAGAAGCCTACGAGCAGTACTTC. This gives the protein CASSLVRTEAYEQYF. V and J are TRBV14 and TRBJ2-7; TRBD1 is a possible D gene (6 bases). The CDR3 loop spans 15 amino acids. The germline V and J ends were trimmed by 4 bases and 2 bases, with 15 bases remaining between them. The V gene's germline CDR1 is SGHDN and CDR2 FVKESK.